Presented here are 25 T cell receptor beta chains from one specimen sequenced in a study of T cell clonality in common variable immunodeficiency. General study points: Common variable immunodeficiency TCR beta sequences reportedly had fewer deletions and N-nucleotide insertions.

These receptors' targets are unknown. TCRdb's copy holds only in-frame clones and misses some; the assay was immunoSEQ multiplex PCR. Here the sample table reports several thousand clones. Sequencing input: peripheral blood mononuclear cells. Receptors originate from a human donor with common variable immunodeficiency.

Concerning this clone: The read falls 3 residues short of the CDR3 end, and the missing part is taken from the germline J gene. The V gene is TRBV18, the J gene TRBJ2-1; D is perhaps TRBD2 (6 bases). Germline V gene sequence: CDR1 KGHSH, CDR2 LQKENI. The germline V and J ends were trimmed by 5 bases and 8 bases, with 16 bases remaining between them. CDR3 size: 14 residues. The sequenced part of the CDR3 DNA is TGTGCCAGCTCAACTCCGGGACTGGACCATGAG. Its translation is CASSTPGLDHE. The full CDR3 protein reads CASSTPGLDHEQFF. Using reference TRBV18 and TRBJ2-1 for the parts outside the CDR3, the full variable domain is NAGVMQNPRHLVRRRGQEARLRCSPMKGHSHVYWYRQLPEEGLKFMVYLQKENIIDESGMPKERFSAEFPKEGPSILRIQQVVRGDSAAYFCASSTPGLDHEQFFGPGTRLTVL.

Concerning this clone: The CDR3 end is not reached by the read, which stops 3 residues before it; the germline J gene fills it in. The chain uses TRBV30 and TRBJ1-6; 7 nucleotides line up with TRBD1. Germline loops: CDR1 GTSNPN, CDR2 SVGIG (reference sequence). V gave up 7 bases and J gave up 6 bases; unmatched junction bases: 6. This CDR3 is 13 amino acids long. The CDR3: CAYRQGRNSPLHF. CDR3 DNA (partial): TGTGCCTACAGACAGGGACGTAATTCACCC. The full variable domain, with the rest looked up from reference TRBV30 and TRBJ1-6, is SQTIHQWPATLVQPVGSPLSLECTVEGTSNPNLYWYRQAAGRGLQLLFYSVGIGQISSEVPQNLSASRPQDRQFILSSKKLLLSDSGFYLCAYRQGRNSPLHFGNGTRLTVT.

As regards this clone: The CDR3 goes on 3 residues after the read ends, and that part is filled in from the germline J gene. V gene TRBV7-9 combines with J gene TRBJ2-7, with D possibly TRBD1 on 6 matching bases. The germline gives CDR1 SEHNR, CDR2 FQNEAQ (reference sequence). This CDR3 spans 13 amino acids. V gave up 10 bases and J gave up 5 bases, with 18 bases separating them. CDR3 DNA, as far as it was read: TGTGCCACCACGGACAGACCAGCCGACGAG. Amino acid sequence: CATTDRPADE. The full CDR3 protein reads CATTDRPADEQYF. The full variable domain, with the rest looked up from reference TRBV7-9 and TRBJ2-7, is DTGVSQNPRHKITKRGQNVTFRCDPISEHNRLYWYRQTLGQGPEFLTYFQNEAQLEKSRLLSDRFSAERPKGSFSTLEIQRTEQGDSAMYLCATTDRPADEQYFGPGTRLTVT.

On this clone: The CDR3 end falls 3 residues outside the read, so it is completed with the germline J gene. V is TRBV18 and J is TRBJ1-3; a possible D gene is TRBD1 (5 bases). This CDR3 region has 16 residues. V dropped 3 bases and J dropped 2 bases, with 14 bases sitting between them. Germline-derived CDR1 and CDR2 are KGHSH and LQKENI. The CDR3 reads CASSPGGKEAGNTIYF. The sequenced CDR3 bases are TGTGCCAGCTCACCCGGGGGAAAGGAGGCTGGAAACACC.

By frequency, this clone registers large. The CDR3 here is CSVSGQGDTDTQYF. The CDR3 DNA, read in part, is TGCAGCGTTTCGGGACAGGGGGACACAGATACG. The V gene is TRBV29-1, the J gene TRBJ2-3; 11 bases are shared with TRBD1. Coverage ceases 3 residues before the CDR3 finishes, and the germline J gene fills in the end. Germline values: CDR1 SQVTM, CDR2 ANQGSEA. V trimming: 5 bases; J trimming: 2 bases; junction bases outside the gene matches: 3. The CDR3 is 14 residues long.

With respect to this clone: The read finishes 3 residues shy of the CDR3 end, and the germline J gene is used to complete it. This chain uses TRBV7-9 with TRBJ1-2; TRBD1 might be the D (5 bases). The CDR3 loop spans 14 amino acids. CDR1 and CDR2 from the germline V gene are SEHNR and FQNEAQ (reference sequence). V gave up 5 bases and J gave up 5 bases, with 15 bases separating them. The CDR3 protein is CASSSREVGYGYTF. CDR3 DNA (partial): TGTGCCAGCAGCAGCAGGGAAGTGGGGTATGGC.

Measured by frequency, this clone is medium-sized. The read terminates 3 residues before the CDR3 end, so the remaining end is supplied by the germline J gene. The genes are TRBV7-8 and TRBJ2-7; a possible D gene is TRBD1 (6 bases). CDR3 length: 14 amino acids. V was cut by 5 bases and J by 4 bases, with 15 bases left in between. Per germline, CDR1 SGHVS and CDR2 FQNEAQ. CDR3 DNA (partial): TGTGCCAGCAGCGCCGAGGGACACCGTTACGAG. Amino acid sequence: CASSAEGHRYE. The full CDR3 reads CASSAEGHRYEQYF. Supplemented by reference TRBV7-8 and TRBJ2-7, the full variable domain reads GAGVSQSPRYKVAKRGQDVALRCDPISGHVSLFWYQQALGQGPEFLTYFQNEAQLDKSGLPSDRFFAERPEGSVSTLKIQRTQQEDSAVYLCASSAEGHRYEQYFGPGTRLTVT.

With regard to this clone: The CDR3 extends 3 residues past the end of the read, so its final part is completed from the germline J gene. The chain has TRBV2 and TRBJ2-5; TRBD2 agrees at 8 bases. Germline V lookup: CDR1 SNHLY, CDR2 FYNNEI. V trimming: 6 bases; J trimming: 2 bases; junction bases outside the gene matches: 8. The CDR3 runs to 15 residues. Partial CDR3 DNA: TGTGCCAGCAGGTCGGGCGGGGGGTTTCAAGAGACC. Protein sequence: CASRSGGGFQET. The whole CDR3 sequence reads CASRSGGGFQETQYF.

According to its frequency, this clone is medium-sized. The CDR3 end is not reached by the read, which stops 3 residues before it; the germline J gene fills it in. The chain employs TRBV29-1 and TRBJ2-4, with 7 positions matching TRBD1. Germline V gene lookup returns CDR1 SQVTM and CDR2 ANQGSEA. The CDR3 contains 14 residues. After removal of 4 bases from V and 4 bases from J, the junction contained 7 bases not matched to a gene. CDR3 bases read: TGCAGCGTTGTCAAACAGGGGCAAAAAAACATT. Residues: CSVVKQGQKNI. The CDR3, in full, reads CSVVKQGQKNIQYF.

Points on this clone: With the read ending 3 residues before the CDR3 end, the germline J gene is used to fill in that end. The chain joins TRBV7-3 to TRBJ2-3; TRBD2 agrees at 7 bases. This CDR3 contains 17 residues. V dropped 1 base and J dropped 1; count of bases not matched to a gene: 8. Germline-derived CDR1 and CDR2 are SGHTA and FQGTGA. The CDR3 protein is CASSLITKAGGTDTQYF. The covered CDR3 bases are TGTGCCAGCAGCTTAATTACTAAGGCGGGGGGCACAGATACG.

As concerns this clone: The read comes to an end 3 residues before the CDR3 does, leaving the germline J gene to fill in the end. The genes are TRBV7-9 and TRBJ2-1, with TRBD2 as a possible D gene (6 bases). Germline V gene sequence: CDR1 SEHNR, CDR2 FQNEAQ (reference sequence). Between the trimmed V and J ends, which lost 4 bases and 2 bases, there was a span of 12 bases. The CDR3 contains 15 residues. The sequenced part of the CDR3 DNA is TGTGCCAGCAGCTCGGCGGGAAAGCCCTACAATGAG. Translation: CASSSAGKPYNE. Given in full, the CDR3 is CASSSAGKPYNEQFF.

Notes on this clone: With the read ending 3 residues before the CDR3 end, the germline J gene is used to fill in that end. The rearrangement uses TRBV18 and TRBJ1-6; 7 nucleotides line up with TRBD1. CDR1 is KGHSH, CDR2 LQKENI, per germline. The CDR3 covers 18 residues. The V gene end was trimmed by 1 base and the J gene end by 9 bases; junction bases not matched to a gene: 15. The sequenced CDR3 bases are TGTGCCAGCTCACCACGCAAGGGTGGACAGGCCTTAGGTTCACCC. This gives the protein CASSPRKGGQALGSP. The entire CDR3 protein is CASSPRKGGQALGSPLHF.

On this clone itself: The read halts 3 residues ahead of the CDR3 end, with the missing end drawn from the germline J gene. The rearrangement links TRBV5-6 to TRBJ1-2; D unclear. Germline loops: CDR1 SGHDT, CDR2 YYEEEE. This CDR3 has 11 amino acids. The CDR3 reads CASSLAGVYTF. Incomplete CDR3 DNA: TGTGCCAGCAGCTTGGCCGGTGTC. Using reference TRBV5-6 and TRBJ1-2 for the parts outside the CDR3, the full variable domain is DAGVTQSPTHLIKTRGQQVTLRCSPKSGHDTVSWYQQALGQGPQFIFQYYEEEERQRGNFPDRFSGHQFPNYSSELNVNALLLGDSALYLCASSLAGVYTFGSGTRLTVV.

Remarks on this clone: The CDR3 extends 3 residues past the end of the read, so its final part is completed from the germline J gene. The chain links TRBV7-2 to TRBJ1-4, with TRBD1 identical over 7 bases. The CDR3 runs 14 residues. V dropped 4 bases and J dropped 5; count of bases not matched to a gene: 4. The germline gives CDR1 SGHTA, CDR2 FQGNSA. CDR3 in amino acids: CASSSSGQNEKLFF. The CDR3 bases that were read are TGTGCCAGCAGCTCATCGGGACAGAATGAAAAA.

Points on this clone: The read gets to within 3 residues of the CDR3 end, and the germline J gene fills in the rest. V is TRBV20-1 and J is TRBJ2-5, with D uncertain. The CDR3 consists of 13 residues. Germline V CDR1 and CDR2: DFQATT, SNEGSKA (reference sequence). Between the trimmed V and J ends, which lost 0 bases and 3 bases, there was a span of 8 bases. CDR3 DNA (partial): TGCAGTGCTAGAGAGTTACGGGAAGAGACC. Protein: CSARELREET. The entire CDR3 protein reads CSARELREETQYF.

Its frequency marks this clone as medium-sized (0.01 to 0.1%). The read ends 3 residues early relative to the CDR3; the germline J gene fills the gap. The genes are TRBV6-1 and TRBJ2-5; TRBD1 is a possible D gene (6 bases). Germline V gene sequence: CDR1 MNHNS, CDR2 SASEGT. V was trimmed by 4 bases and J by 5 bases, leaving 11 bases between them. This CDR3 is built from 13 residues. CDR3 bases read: TGTGCCAGCAGTGCGCCAGGGGTGGAGACC. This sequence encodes CASSAPGVET. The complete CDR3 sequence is CASSAPGVETQYF.

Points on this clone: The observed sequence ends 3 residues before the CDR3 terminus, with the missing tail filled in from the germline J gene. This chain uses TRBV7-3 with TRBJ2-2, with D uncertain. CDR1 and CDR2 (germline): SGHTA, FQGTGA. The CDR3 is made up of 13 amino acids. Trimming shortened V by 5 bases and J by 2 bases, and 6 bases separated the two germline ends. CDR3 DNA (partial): TGTGCCAGCAGCCGACTTAACACCGGGGAG. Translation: CASSRLNTGE. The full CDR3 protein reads CASSRLNTGELFF.

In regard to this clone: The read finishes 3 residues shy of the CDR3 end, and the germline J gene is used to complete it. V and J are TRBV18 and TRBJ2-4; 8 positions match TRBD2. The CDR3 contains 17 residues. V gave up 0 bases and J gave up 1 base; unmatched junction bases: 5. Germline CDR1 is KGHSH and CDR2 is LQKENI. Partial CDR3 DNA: TGTGCCAGCTCACCACCTTCGGGAGGGGTGGCCAAAAACATT. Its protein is CASSPPSGGVAKNI. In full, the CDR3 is CASSPPSGGVAKNIQYF. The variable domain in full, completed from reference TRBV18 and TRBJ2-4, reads NAGVMQNPRHLVRRRGQEARLRCSPMKGHSHVYWYRQLPEEGLKFMVYLQKENIIDESGMPKERFSAEFPKEGPSILRIQQVVRGDSAAYFCASSPPSGGVAKNIQYFGAGTRLSVL.

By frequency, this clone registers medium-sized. CDR3 protein: CASSPTGKQETQYF. The CDR3 DNA, read in part, is TGTGCCAGCAGTCCAACAGGGAAACAAGAGACC. The chain links TRBV7-3 to TRBJ2-5; a weak D match, TRBD1 (6 bases). The CDR3 is cut off 3 residues early in the read; its end comes from the germline J gene. CDR1 and CDR2 from the germline V gene are SGHTA and FQGTGA. The CDR3 loop spans 14 amino acids. The V end lost 6 bases, the J end lost 2 bases, and 13 bases lay between the germline ends.

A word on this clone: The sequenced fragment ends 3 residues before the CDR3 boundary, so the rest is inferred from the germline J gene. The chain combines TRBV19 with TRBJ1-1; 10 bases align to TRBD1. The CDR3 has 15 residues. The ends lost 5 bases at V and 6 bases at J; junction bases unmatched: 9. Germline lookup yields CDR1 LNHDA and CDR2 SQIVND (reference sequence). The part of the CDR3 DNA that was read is TGTGCCAGTAGTTCCCGACAGGGGGCGCGGGCTGAA. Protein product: CASSSRQGARAE. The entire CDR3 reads CASSSRQGARAEAFF. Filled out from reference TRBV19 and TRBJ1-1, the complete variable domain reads DGGITQSPKYLFRKEGQNVTLSCEQNLNHDAMYWYRQDPGQGLRLIYYSQIVNDFQKGDIAEGYSVSREKKESFPLTVTSAQKNPTAFYLCASSSRQGARAEAFFGQGTRLTVV.

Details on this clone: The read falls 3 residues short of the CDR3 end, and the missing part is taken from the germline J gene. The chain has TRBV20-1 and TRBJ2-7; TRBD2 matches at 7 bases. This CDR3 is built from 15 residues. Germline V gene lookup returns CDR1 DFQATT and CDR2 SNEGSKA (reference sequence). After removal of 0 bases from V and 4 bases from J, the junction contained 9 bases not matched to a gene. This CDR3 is CSARDNGRGWYEQYF. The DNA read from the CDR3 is TGCAGTGCTAGAGATAATGGGCGGGGGTGGTACGAG.

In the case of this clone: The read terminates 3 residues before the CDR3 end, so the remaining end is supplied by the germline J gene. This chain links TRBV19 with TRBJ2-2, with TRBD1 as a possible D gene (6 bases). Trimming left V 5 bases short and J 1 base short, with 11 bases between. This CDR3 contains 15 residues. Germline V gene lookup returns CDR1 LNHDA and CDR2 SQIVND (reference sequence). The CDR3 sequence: CASSPGTLNTGELFF. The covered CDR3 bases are TGTGCCAGTAGTCCCGGGACACTGAACACCGGGGAG.

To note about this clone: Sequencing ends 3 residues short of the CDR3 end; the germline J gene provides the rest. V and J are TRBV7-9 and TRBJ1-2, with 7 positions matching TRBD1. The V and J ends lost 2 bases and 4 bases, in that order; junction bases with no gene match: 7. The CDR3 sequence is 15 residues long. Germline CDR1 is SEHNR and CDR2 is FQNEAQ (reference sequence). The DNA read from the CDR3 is TGTGCCAGCAGCTTAATCGGGACAGACAGCTATGGC. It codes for CASSLIGTDSYG. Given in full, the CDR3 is CASSLIGTDSYGYTF. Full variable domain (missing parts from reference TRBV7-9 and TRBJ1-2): DTGVSQNPRHKITKRGQNVTFRCDPISEHNRLYWYRQTLGQGPEFLTYFQNEAQLEKSRLLSDRFSAERPKGSFSTLEIQRTEQGDSAMYLCASSLIGTDSYGYTFGSGTRLTVV.

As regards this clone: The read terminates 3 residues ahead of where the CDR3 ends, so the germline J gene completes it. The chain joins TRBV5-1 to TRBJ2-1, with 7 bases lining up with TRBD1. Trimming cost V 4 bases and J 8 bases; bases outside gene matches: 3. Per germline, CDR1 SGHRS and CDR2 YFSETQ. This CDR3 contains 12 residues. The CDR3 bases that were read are TGCGCCAGCAGCGTAGGACAGGATGAG. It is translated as CASSVGQDE. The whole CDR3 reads CASSVGQDEQFF.

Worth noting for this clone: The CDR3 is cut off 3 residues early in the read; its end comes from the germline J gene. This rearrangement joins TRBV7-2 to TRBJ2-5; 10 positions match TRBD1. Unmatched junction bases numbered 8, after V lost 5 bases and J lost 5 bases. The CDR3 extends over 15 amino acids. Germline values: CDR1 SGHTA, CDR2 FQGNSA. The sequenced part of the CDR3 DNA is TGTGCCAGCAGCCCTGACAGGGGGCTCGGCGAGACC. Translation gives CASSPDRGLGET. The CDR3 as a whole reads CASSPDRGLGETQYF.